These T cell receptor beta chains were read from a single sample in a study of cytomegalovirus exposure and HLA in healthy donors. Generated by immunoSEQ multiplex PCR, the TCRdb table keeps only in-frame clones and is missing some. The table shows about 170,000 clones, with more than 75% occurring only once. The sample consisted of PBMCs. Receptor source: a girl under 18 in good health and CMV-seropositive. The CDR3 runs from the conserved cysteine through the conserved F or W. A D gene is named only where the DNA matches it firmly.

TRBJ2-1 TRBD2 TRBV9 CASSPEVAGGEQFF
TRBJ2-3 - TRBV9 CASSAGKSMSATDTQYF
TRBJ2-7 - TRBV19 CASVFEEYEQYF
TRBJ2-7 TRBD1 TRBV7-2 CASSGIPTGPYEQYF
TRBJ2-6 - TRBV4-2 CASSQDIWGLGANVLTF
TRBJ1-3 - TRBV9 CASDREGQALSGNTIYF
TRBJ2-7 - TRBV11-2 CASSLNMYEQYF
TRBJ2-3 TRBD2 TRBV19 CASSPFRGGRIFPSTDTQYF
TRBJ1-2 TRBD1 TRBV27 CASSPGDRVGYTF
TRBJ2-7 - TRBV4-1 CASSQAYRVRGNEQYF
TRBJ1-2 TRBD1 TRBV4-1 CASSQGGQGYYGYTF
TRBJ1-4 - TRBV30 CAWSSTSIVLPEKLFF
TRBJ2-7 - TRBV9 CASTEQRRSTIRGPNSYEQYF
TRBJ2-1 - TRBV5-5 CASSFEGVGAQYNEQFF